This T cell receptor (beta chain) stems from a study of CD8 T cells in Susac syndrome (dated by TCRdb to about 2019). For the study in its entirety: Whether CD8+ T cell activation and differentiation in Susac syndrome was antigen driven was tested using repertoire sequencing.

Peripheral blood CD8+ and CD4+ T cells from healthy donors, Susac syndrome patients and multiple sclerosis patients were profiled by high-throughput TCR beta sequencing. The healthy donors served as controls matched for age and sex. Bulk CD8+ and CD4+ T cells were purified magnetically by negative isolation, whereas CD8+ TEMRA cells were enriched by FACS. Blood was drawn into EDTA tubes, processed within 24 hours, and PBMCs were isolated by density gradient centrifugation. PBMCs intended for TCR sequencing were cryopreserved in liquid nitrogen and were subsequently thawed in a 37 degrees C water bath. A purity of at least 90% was achieved for sorted or isolated CD4+, CD8+ and CD8+ TEMRA cells. What the study reported, not specific to this receptor: The TCR sequencing and HLA analysis was acknowledged to have included a relatively small number of individuals.

The CDR3 has 12 amino acids, counting the end cysteine and phenylalanine. Only the CDR3 DNA stays, 36 bases, in frame from base 1. Sequences LGHNA (CDR1) and YNFKEQ (CDR2) are obtained from the germline V gene. Trimmed from V: 4 bases; trimmed from J: 8 bases; junction bases lacking a gene match: 4. RNA was extracted with the RNeasy kit and about 0.5 to 1 ug was reverse transcribed using random hexamers. TCR beta CDR3 regions were amplified with the immunoSEQ multiplex PCR assay covering 54 Vbeta and 13 Jbeta segments. To correct PCR amplification bias, a synthetic template baseline was used for both primer optimization and computational correction. The study's processing was this. Reads were assigned to V, D and J genes according to IMGT and analyzed in immunoSEQ Analyzer, with only productive sequences retained. Clonality was computed as one minus Shannon entropy normalized by log2 of the number of productive unique sequences. For each patient and control, public and private clones were evaluated within the 100 most prevalent clones. A clone was defined as Susac-specific if it was absent from the healthy and MS cohorts, from some 980 published viral clones and from other ImmuneACCESS disease sequences. TCRdb trimmed public reads at Q25 via fastp, called clones via MiXCR and kept in-frame beta chains. Rows are combined by CDR3 protein, so each entry shows the most common genes and DNA. The V and J calls reflect TCRdb's pipeline rather than the authors' work. The sample has around 190,000 distinct CDR3 sequences on record, approximately 95% of them singletons. The ten largest account for 0.1% to 0.12% of the sample.

This clonotype was found a few times. There is no known antigen for this receptor. Per-nucleotide qualities are absent, and no much larger clonotype sits a single base away. The TCR comes from a human donor in good health. The sequence is built from TRBV4-2 and TRBJ1-2, and TRBD1 aligns with 7 junction nucleotides. Sample: CD4+ T cells from PBMCs. The DNA sequence follows: TGTGCCAGCAGCCCCGACAGGGTCGGCTACACCTTC. It translates to CASSPDRVGYTF.